This T cell receptor beta chain was recorded in a study of CD8+ T cells in alopecia areata. Across the whole study: Twice daily, treated patients received 5 to 10 mg of oral tofacitinib. Study findings and constraints: Lesional scalp, especially alopecia totalis/universalis, showed higher clonality than normal scalp.

Treatment indicated: oral pan-JAK inhibitor, 5-10 mg twice daily. Alopecia areata patients had lesional scalp punch biopsies and peripheral blood taken from them. This clone was counted between two and nine times. Its matching antigen is unknown. Extraction and reverse transcription of RNA yielded cDNA as the sequencing template. TCRdb keeps only in-frame clones here, not all; method: immunoSEQ multiplex PCR. Of about 120,000 clones detected, about 50% appear once; the ten largest clones hold just over 0.45%. The TCR sequence derives from a human donor with alopecia areata. Sequenced material: CD4+ T cells sorted from blood, taken at week 4, from a patient treated with tofacitinib.

CDR3 residues: CATRQGFGTDTQYF. CDR3 nucleotides: TGTGCCACTCGACAGGGGTTCGGGACAGATACGCAGTATTTT. This rearrangement joins TRBV19 to TRBJ2-3, with 8 bases that match TRBD1. Unmatched junction bases numbered 9, after V lost 10 bases and J lost 3 bases. CDR1 and CDR2 from the germline V gene are LNHDA and SQIVND (reference sequence). The CDR3 extends over 14 amino acids. Complete variable domain (other parts from reference TRBV19 and TRBJ2-3): DGGITQSPKYLFRKEGQNVTLSCEQNLNHDAMYWYRQDPGQGLRLIYYSQIVNDFQKGDIAEGYSVSREKKESFPLTVTSAQKNPTAFYLCATRQGFGTDTQYFGPGTRLTVL.